This is a list of T cell receptor beta chains from one sample in a study of Graves' ophthalmopathy and Graves' hyperthyroidism. TCRdb used MiXCR to reprocess the multiplex PCR reads, holding one entry per CDR3 protein. This sample carries almost 750,000 distinct CDR3 sequences, 35% to 50% of them seen once, and the ten largest clones take 40% to 45%. The source material was peripheral blood. The receptor source for this set is an adult man with Graves' ophthalmopathy. CDR3s include the opening cysteine and the closing phenylalanine or tryptophan. The D gene is left open where the match is weak. Not all rows give a size; the values are once, few, many and, for expanded clones, a class.

TRBJ1-3 | TRBV15 | many | - | CATSREQGPGNTIYF | TGTGCCACCAGCAGAGAGCAGGGGCCTGGAAACACCATATATTTT
TRBJ2-1 | TRBV11-2 | - | - | CASSLVLSNEQFF | TGTGCCAGCAGCTTAGTTTTATCCAATGAGCAGTTCTTC
TRBJ1-1 | TRBV2 | many | - | CASKRQGLTEAFF | TGTGCCAGCAAACGTCAGGGGTTGACTGAAGCTTTCTTT
TRBJ1-2 | TRBV20-1 | - | - | CSARGEGGGYTF | TGCAGTGCTAGAGGGGAGGGGGGTGGCTACACCTTC
TRBJ2-2 | TRBV20-1 | many | TRBD1 | CSVGTGEAGELFF | TGCAGTGTCGGGACAGGGGAGGCCGGGGAGCTGTTTTTT
TRBJ1-2 | TRBV25-1 | - | - | CASSLTDSSYGYTF | TGTGCCAGCAGTTTGACGGACAGTTCCTATGGCTACACCTTC
TRBJ1-4 | TRBV25-1 | - | - | CASSEGAGAGEKLFF | TGTGCCAGCAGTGAAGGGGCAGGGGCGGGTGAAAAACTGTTTTTT
TRBJ2-7 | TRBV19 | once | TRBD1 | CASSSGQGLDEQYF | TGTGCCAGCAGCTCAGGACAGGGTTTGGACGAGCAGTACTTC
TRBJ1-6 | TRBV5-1 | - | TRBD1 | CASSSEHRGGVGSPLHF | TGTGCCAGCAGCTCCGAACACAGGGGAGGAGTTGGATCACCCCTCCACTTT
TRBJ1-1 | TRBV20-1 | few | - | CSATGQRGYTEAFF | TGCAGTGCCACAGGACAGCGAGGGTACACTGAAGCTTTCTTT
TRBJ1-2 | TRBV7-2 | many | - | CASSFRENGYTF | TGTGCCAGCAGCTTTAGGGAGAATGGCTACACCTTC
TRBJ1-1 | TRBV10-3 | few | - | CASSPTIATFF | TGTGCCAGCAGCCCGACTATCGCGACTTTCTTT
TRBJ2-2 | TRBV20-1 | - | - | CSASGPGELFF | TGCAGTGCTTCCGGACCCGGGGAGCTGTTTTTT
TRBJ1-1 | TRBV7-9 | few | TRBD1 | CASSLGDRGTEAFF | TGTGCCAGCAGCCTCGGGGACAGGGGCACTGAAGCTTTCTTT
TRBJ2-7 | TRBV12-3/TRBV12-4 | - | - | CASSQDLGHYEQYF | TGTGCCAGCAGCCAAGATCTAGGACACTACGAGCAGTACTTC
TRBJ2-5 | TRBV20-1 | - | TRBD1 | CSALEGTEQETQYF | TGCAGTGCTTTAGAAGGGACAGAGCAAGAGACCCAGTACTTC
TRBJ1-2 | TRBV5-4 | few | TRBD1 | CASSPGQAPNYGYTF | TGTGCCAGCAGCCCGGGACAGGCCCCTAACTATGGCTACACCTTC
TRBJ1-1 | TRBV12-3/TRBV12-4 | - | - | CASGFGGKNTEAFF | TGTGCTAGTGGTTTTGGGGGGAAGAACACTGAAGCTTTCTTT
TRBJ2-3 | TRBV7-9 | - | - | CASSGNSPDTQYF | TGTGCCAGCAGCGGTAACAGTCCAGATACGCAGTATTTT
TRBJ1-2 | TRBV29-1 | - | - | CSAQGGGPWGYTF | TGCAGCGCCCAAGGCGGGGGCCCTTGGGGCTACACCTTC
TRBJ2-5 | TRBV6-2/TRBV6-3 | - | TRBD1 | CASSPQGVQPQYF | TGTGCCAGCAGCCCGCAGGGGGTTCAGCCCCAGTACTTC
TRBJ1-2 | TRBV6-1 | - | - | CASRWREYGYTF | TGTGCCAGCAGGTGGAGGGAATATGGCTACACCTTC
TRBJ1-2 | TRBV30 | few | - | CAWRGDGPNYGYTF | TGTGCCTGGAGGGGGGACGGACCTAACTATGGCTACACCTTC
TRBJ1-3 | TRBV2 | - | TRBD1 | CASSGDRDPGNTIYF | TGTGCCAGCAGTGGGGACAGGGACCCTGGAAACACCATATATTTT
TRBJ1-1 | TRBV24-1 | - | - | CASSTNRVTEAFF | TGTGCCAGCAGTACTAACAGGGTTACTGAAGCTTTCTTT
TRBJ2-7 | TRBV27 | - | - | CASSLSPVYEQYF | TGTGCCAGCAGTTTATCCCCAGTCTACGAGCAGTACTTC
TRBJ1-1 | TRBV29-1 | many | TRBD1 | CSVEVDRGGVAFF | TGCAGCGTTGAAGTTGACAGGGGGGGGGTAGCTTTCTTT
TRBJ2-2 | TRBV11-2 | - | - | CASTPLYGELFF | TGTGCCAGCACCCCTCTTTACGGGGAGCTGTTTTTT
TRBJ1-5 | TRBV19 | few | - | CASSIGSRGINQPQHF | TGTGCCAGTAGTATAGGCTCTCGTGGTATCAATCAGCCCCAGCATTTT
TRBJ1-1 | TRBV19 | many | TRBD1 | CASARDRGSDTEAFF | TGTGCCAGTGCCCGGGACAGGGGGTCGGACACTGAAGCTTTCTTT
TRBJ2-7 | TRBV10-2 | few | - | CASNPETALNTYEQYF | TGCGCCAGCAACCCCGAGACAGCTTTAAATACCTACGAGCAGTACTTC
TRBJ2-7 | TRBV2 | few | - | CASSVTSLQYF | TGTGCCAGCAGTGTGACATCTCTTCAGTACTTC
TRBJ2-5 | TRBV20-1 | - | - | CSARKSSETQYF | TGCAGTGCTAGAAAAAGTTCGGAGACCCAGTACTTC
TRBJ2-5 | TRBV12-3/TRBV12-4 | many | - | CASSGTRQETQYF | TGTGCCAGCAGTGGGACGAGGCAAGAGACCCAGTACTTC
TRBJ1-2 | TRBV25-1 | - | - | CASSQETPHLYGYTF | TGTGCCAGCAGCCAAGAGACACCCCACCTTTATGGCTACACCTTC
TRBJ2-7 | TRBV7-2 | few | TRBD2 | CASRRTLSGSYEQYF | TGTGCCAGCAGGCGAACCTTAAGCGGGAGCTACGAGCAGTACTTC
TRBJ1-1 | TRBV15 | many | - | CATSRDSPSGDGTEAFF | TGTGCCACCAGCAGAGATAGTCCATCGGGGGATGGCACTGAAGCTTTCTTT
TRBJ2-2 | TRBV20-1 | - | TRBD1 | CSAIVQGADGELFF | TGCAGTGCTATAGTCCAGGGGGCTGACGGGGAGCTGTTTTTT
TRBJ2-2 | TRBV25-1 | - | - | CASVRGGSGELFF | TGTGCCAGCGTGAGAGGCGGGTCCGGGGAGCTGTTTTTT
TRBJ1-5 | TRBV24-1 | many | - | CAVPKDNLRGDSNQPQHF | TGTGCCGTGCCGAAGGACAATCTCAGGGGCGATAGCAATCAGCCCCAGCATTTT
TRBJ2-1 | TRBV10-2 | - | TRBD2 | CASRARGDEQFF | TGCGCCAGCAGGGCACGGGGGGATGAGCAGTTCTTC
TRBJ2-7 | TRBV7-9 | few | TRBD1 | CASSLTGGVYEQYF | TGTGCCAGCAGCTTAACAGGGGGTGTCTACGAGCAGTACTTC
TRBJ1-3 | TRBV6-6 | - | TRBD1 | CASSYRTGGNTIYF | TGTGCCAGCAGTTATCGGACAGGGGGAAACACCATATATTTT
TRBJ1-2 | TRBV19 | many | - | CASSIGRQAEVF | TGTGCCAGTAGTATCGGTCGCCAGGCTGAAGTATTC
TRBJ2-7 | TRBV7-9 | few | - | CASSQDPGVGNEQYF | TGTGCCAGCAGCCAAGATCCGGGGGTAGGTAACGAGCAGTACTTC
TRBJ2-5 | TRBV19 | few | TRBD2 | CASSMGRVQETQYF | TGTGCCAGTAGTATGGGGAGGGTCCAAGAGACCCAGTACTTC
TRBJ1-2 | TRBV25-1 | - | TRBD1 | CASSGPGQGFSYTF | TGTGCCAGCAGTGGACCGGGACAGGGATTTAGCTACACCTTC